Sequencing of this T cell receptor beta chain was carried out in a study of blood T cell repertoires in COVID-19 (TCRdb year 2020). Background on the whole study: Samples from collaborators originated in the United States, Italy and Spain and spanned both the acute and convalescent phases of COVID-19. The prospective study material was composed of cDNA or gDNA derived from T cells, B-cell-depleted T cells, or PBMCs. Subjects who had been exposed to COVID-19, were actively infected with it, or had recovered from it provided the deeply sampled blood TCRbeta repertoires that made up the dataset. The repertoires were released in a freely available public database meant as a resource for research on the immune response to SARS-CoV-2. Samples came from the ongoing ImmuneRACE study (first 160 participants) plus 1,254 subjects from 6 global collaborators. Nearly every sample came with metadata listing a de-identified subject ID, COVID-19 status, age in years and sex. HLA class I and class II types, where available, came from metadata supplied by the sample provider rather than from assay-based typing.

A second Seattle source provided samples from volunteer blood donors who had recovered from COVID-19. Each collaborating institution followed its own protocols to collect whole blood in K2EDTA tubes. Collaborator samples were shipped for TCRbeta analysis as frozen whole blood, isolated PBMCs, or DNA extracted from either sample type. The immunoSEQ Assay, a bias-controlled multiplex PCR, was used to amplify TCRbeta CDR3 regions from genomic DNA. For the original study's pipeline: Within the assay, amplification of reference gene primers was used to estimate how many nucleated cells each sample contained. To quantify the absolute abundance of each unique TCRbeta CDR3 rearrangement, sequence reads were collapsed and filtered. For each sample, productive Simpson clonality was calculated by taking the square root of Simpson's diversity index across productive rearrangements. TCRdb limited this immuneACCESS table to in-frame rearrangements with V and J called. A share of clones is missing; checked studies link under half to unresolved V genes, and the rest is unexplained. From that table come the V and J calls and clone size; the DNA was used to work out D and trimming. Recorded for this sample are some 150,000 clones; just under 85% of them occurred a single time. Approximately 7.7% of the sample is held by the ten biggest clonotypes.

Cut back by 0 bases and 7 bases, the V and J ends lie 7 bases apart. The CDR1 and CDR2 encoded by the germline V gene are MNHEY and SVGAGI. The CDR3 runs 13 residues from the cysteine to the phenylalanine. CDR3 DNA is the only sequence kept; it has 39 bases, read in frame from the first base. Concerning this clone itself: It has no known antigen specificity. Qualities for individual bases were not recorded, and no much larger clone is one base off.

What the study reported, not specific to this receptor: The amount of clinical and demographic metadata varied by source and participant and was provided uncurated.

The rearrangement joined TRBV6-5 to TRBJ1-5, and possibly TRBD1, on 6 matching bases. This receptor was identified in a man aged 35 to 55 who had recovered from COVID-19. The specimen sequenced was peripheral blood. The CDR3 region reads CASSYSGHQPQHF. The sequenced DNA is TGTGCCAGCAGTTACTCGGGACACCAGCCCCAGCATTTT.